This record covers a single T cell receptor beta chain. Its cognate antigen is unknown. The data stem from a study of T cells in localized non-small cell lung cancer. Whole-study findings and limits: Those with higher blood T cell density had longer overall survival.

Generated by immunoSEQ multiplex PCR, the TCRdb table keeps only in-frame clones and is missing some. The sample lists roughly 16,000 clones; about 85% were seen once. CDR1 and CDR2 from the germline V gene are SGHNT and YYREEE (reference sequence). V lost 4 bases, J lost 4 bases, and 5 bases stayed unmatched. The CDR3 is 15 amino acids. The genes are TRBV5-4 and TRBJ1-4; the match to TRBD1 covers 9 bases. Sequencing used peripheral blood, obtained before any cancer treatment. The origin of this receptor is a male donor at least 60 years old with stage I lung adenocarcinoma. The CDR3 coding sequence is TGTGCCAGCAGCCCAGGGGGACAGGGTAATGAAAAACTGTTTTTT. Translating gives CASSPGGQGNEKLFF.